The text below deals with one T cell receptor (beta chain). This receptor's antigen is unknown. No base quality values were provided; no much bigger clone lies one nucleotide off. The data derive from a study of T-cell reconstitution after alpha-beta-depleted transplantation in children (dated by TCRdb to the mid-2010s). For context, the study as a whole: T-cell immune reconstitution after TCRalphabeta/CD19-depleted allogeneic hematopoietic cell transplantation in children was quantitatively tracked in the study by means of TCR repertoire profiling.

The method was PCR. The sequencer was an Illumina HiSeq 2500. TCR libraries were prepared with molecular barcoding, using unique molecular identifiers to normalize TCRbeta repertoire quantification. TCRdb ran its own pipeline on the public reads, namely fastp trimming at Q25 and MiXCR clone calling, and kept in-frame beta chains. Rows merge per CDR3 protein into single entries with the most common DNA and genes. This sample gives hundreds of thousands of distinct CDR3 sequences in total; over 15% of them show up just once. About 1.1% of the sample goes to the ten largest clones. This TCR derives from a human donor who donated a stem cell graft to a child with acute myeloid leukemia. This material consisted of PBMCs from the stem cell graft donor, taken from the stem cell graft.

The nucleotides are TGTGCCAGCAGCAACATCCGAGGGGACGGCAATGAGCAGTTCTTC. This yields the protein CASSNIRGDGNEQFF. The V and J genes are TRBV5-5 and TRBJ2-1; the D assignment is uncertain and may be TRBD1 or TRBD2, with 5 bases supporting each. CDR1 and CDR2 (SGHKS, YYEKEE) derive from the germline V gene (reference sequence). From cysteine to phenylalanine, the CDR3 is 15 amino acids long. The read is trimmed to its CDR3 DNA, 45 bases read in frame from base 1. V gives up 4 bases and J gives up 6 bases, and the segment between their germline ends measures 17 bases.